This T cell receptor beta chain appears in the sequencing data of a study of blood T cells in healthy people across ages. As regards this clonotype: With a much larger clone just one base away, this may be a read error.

Alongside a J-beta primer mix, a sample-barcoded 5' primer served in a second PCR lasting about 7 to 11 cycles. In TCRdb, the 5' RACE reads were re-called with MiXCR into one record per CDR3 protein. The table records 750,000 to 950,000 distinct CDR3 sequences, about 27% of them present only once. The germline V gene encodes CDR1 DFQATT and CDR2 SNEGSKA (reference sequence). The length of the CDR3 is 14 residues. The trim removed 6 bases at V and 4 bases at J, leaving 8 bases unmatched. These data were also reused for a study on T cells of mothers and their children.

This receptor was taken from a woman between 35 and 50 years old in good health. Sequenced input: blood. The chain joins TRBV20-1 to TRBJ2-3; 9 bases line up with TRBD2. The DNA of the CDR3 is TGCAGTGCGCGGCGGGGGGGCCTCGCAGATACGCAGTATTTT. This codes for CSARRGGLADTQYF.